Listed below are T cell receptor beta chains from one sample, sequenced in a study of T cell responses to AZD1222 COVID-19 vaccine. Libraries were prepared by immunoSEQ multiplex PCR; TCRdb keeps only in-frame clonotypes and omits some of them. The sample contains 65,000 to 85,000 clones, more than 70% of which appear only once. Specimen: peripheral blood, collected on day 0 of AZD1222 vaccination. These receptors all stem from an adult in good health. The CDR3 runs from the conserved cysteine through the conserved F or W. Each record gives: CDR3 DNA, CDR3 protein, clone size, J gene, CDR3 length, V gene, D gene. The D gene is left open where the match is weak. Some rows mark clone size as missing; the rest say once, few, many or name a class of expanded clone.

CDR3 DNA: TGCGCCAGCAGCCAAGAACTAGCGGGCAACCAAGAGACCCAGTACTTC; CDR3 protein: CASSQELAGNQETQYF; clone size: -; J gene: TRBJ2-5; CDR3 length: 16; V gene: TRBV4-1; D gene: TRBD2
CDR3 DNA: TGTGCCAGCAGTCCACAGGGGGGTAATAAGGGCTACACCTTC; CDR3 protein: CASSPQGGNKGYTF; clone size: -; J gene: TRBJ1-2; CDR3 length: 14; V gene: TRBV6-5; D gene: TRBD1
CDR3 DNA: TGTGCCAGCAGTTCCATCCTTGGTAGCGCGCGAGGGGACCAGTACTTC; CDR3 protein: CASSSILGSARGDQYF; clone size: -; J gene: TRBJ2-5; CDR3 length: 16; V gene: TRBV27; D gene: -
CDR3 DNA: TGTGCCAGCAGTGACGAAGGGTTCTATGGCTACACCTTC; CDR3 protein: CASSDEGFYGYTF; clone size: -; J gene: TRBJ1-2; CDR3 length: 13; V gene: TRBV28; D gene: -
CDR3 DNA: TGTGCCACCTCCCGTTGGGGGGACCCCGGGGAGCTGTTTTTT; CDR3 protein: CATSRWGDPGELFF; clone size: -; J gene: TRBJ2-2; CDR3 length: 14; V gene: TRBV15; D gene: -
CDR3 DNA: TGTGCCAGCACCAAGTACAGGGGGCGAAATCAGCCCCAGCATTTT; CDR3 protein: CASTKYRGRNQPQHF; clone size: -; J gene: TRBJ1-5; CDR3 length: 15; V gene: TRBV6-5; D gene: TRBD1
CDR3 DNA: TGTGCCAGCAGACGGGGGACAGGCTACAATGAGCAGTTCTTC; CDR3 protein: CASRRGTGYNEQFF; clone size: -; J gene: TRBJ2-1; CDR3 length: 14; V gene: TRBV7-2; D gene: TRBD1
CDR3 DNA: TGTGCCAGCTCAAATTTAGGGGCGGCCAATCAGAGGGGCTACACCTTC; CDR3 protein: CASSNLGAANQRGYTF; clone size: -; J gene: TRBJ1-2; CDR3 length: 16; V gene: TRBV18; D gene: -
CDR3 DNA: TGTGCCAGCAGTTACTCGGGGACTAGCGCCACCTACGAGCAGTACTTC; CDR3 protein: CASSYSGTSATYEQYF; clone size: -; J gene: TRBJ2-7; CDR3 length: 16; V gene: TRBV6-2/TRBV6-3; D gene: TRBD2
CDR3 DNA: TGTGCCAGCAGCGAACAACCGGGACCCAACACTGAAGCTTTCTTT; CDR3 protein: CASSEQPGPNTEAFF; clone size: -; J gene: TRBJ1-1; CDR3 length: 15; V gene: TRBV2; D gene: -
CDR3 DNA: TGTGCCTGGCGTAGGACAGGAAACACCGGGGAGCTGTTTTTT; CDR3 protein: CAWRRTGNTGELFF; clone size: -; J gene: TRBJ2-2; CDR3 length: 14; V gene: TRBV30; D gene: TRBD1
CDR3 DNA: TGTGCCAGCAGAGAGACAGGGGTAGGCACTGAAGCTTTCTTT; CDR3 protein: CASRETGVGTEAFF; clone size: once; J gene: TRBJ1-1; CDR3 length: 14; V gene: TRBV6-6; D gene: TRBD1
CDR3 DNA: TGCGCCAGCAGCTTGAGACAGGGAGTGGCTGGAAACACCATATATTTT; CDR3 protein: CASSLRQGVAGNTIYF; clone size: -; J gene: TRBJ1-3; CDR3 length: 16; V gene: TRBV5-1; D gene: TRBD1
CDR3 DNA: TGTGCCAGCAGGGCAACTAGCGGGGGCTACCAAGAGACCCAGTACTTC; CDR3 protein: CASRATSGGYQETQYF; clone size: -; J gene: TRBJ2-5; CDR3 length: 16; V gene: TRBV2; D gene: TRBD2
CDR3 DNA: TGCAGCGTCGCAACAGGGGGCGGGTCACCCCTCCACTTT; CDR3 protein: CSVATGGGSPLHF; clone size: -; J gene: TRBJ1-6; CDR3 length: 13; V gene: TRBV29-1; D gene: TRBD1
CDR3 DNA: TGTGCCAGCAGCCCGGGACAACGAACCGAGACCCAGTACTTC; CDR3 protein: CASSPGQRTETQYF; clone size: -; J gene: TRBJ2-5; CDR3 length: 14; V gene: TRBV11-2; D gene: -
CDR3 DNA: TGCGCCAGCAGCCGAGGTGGCGGCTCCTATAATTCACCCCTCCACTTT; CDR3 protein: CASSRGGGSYNSPLHF; clone size: -; J gene: TRBJ1-6; CDR3 length: 16; V gene: TRBV5-1; D gene: -
CDR3 DNA: TGTGCCAGCAGCCTCGTGGGGACTGATAATGAGCAGTTCTTC; CDR3 protein: CASSLVGTDNEQFF; clone size: once; J gene: TRBJ2-1; CDR3 length: 14; V gene: TRBV3-1/TRBV3-2; D gene: -
CDR3 DNA: TGTGCCAGCAGCCCCCACCTCGCGGATACGCAGTATTTT; CDR3 protein: CASSPHLADTQYF; clone size: -; J gene: TRBJ2-3; CDR3 length: 13; V gene: TRBV7-2; D gene: -
CDR3 DNA: TGTGCCAGCAGCCAAATTGGGAACACCGGGGAGCTGTTTTTT; CDR3 protein: CASSQIGNTGELFF; clone size: -; J gene: TRBJ2-2; CDR3 length: 14; V gene: TRBV28; D gene: -
CDR3 DNA: TGTGCCAGCAGCACGCAAGGGGGCGCTGAAGCTTTCTTT; CDR3 protein: CASSTQGGAEAFF; clone size: -; J gene: TRBJ1-1; CDR3 length: 13; V gene: TRBV7-3; D gene: TRBD1
CDR3 DNA: TGTGCCAGTAGTACACCCCCGGGGGGACAGGGTTTCAATGAGCAGTTCTTC; CDR3 protein: CASSTPPGGQGFNEQFF; clone size: -; J gene: TRBJ2-1; CDR3 length: 17; V gene: TRBV19; D gene: TRBD1
CDR3 DNA: TGTGCCAGCAGTGAAGACCCTATCTGGGTTGAGCAGTTCTTC; CDR3 protein: CASSEDPIWVEQFF; clone size: -; J gene: TRBJ2-1; CDR3 length: 14; V gene: TRBV2; D gene: -
CDR3 DNA: TGTGCCAGCAGCTTACAGGTTAGCTCCTACGAGCAGTACTTC; CDR3 protein: CASSLQVSSYEQYF; clone size: -; J gene: TRBJ2-7; CDR3 length: 14; V gene: TRBV11-2; D gene: -
CDR3 DNA: TGTGCCAGCTCACCAGGACAGGATCTCTATGGCTACACCTTC; CDR3 protein: CASSPGQDLYGYTF; clone size: -; J gene: TRBJ1-2; CDR3 length: 14; V gene: TRBV18; D gene: TRBD1
CDR3 DNA: TGTGCCAGCAGCTTGACAGGAGAAGAGACCCAGTACTTC; CDR3 protein: CASSLTGEETQYF; clone size: -; J gene: TRBJ2-5; CDR3 length: 13; V gene: TRBV7-2; D gene: -
CDR3 DNA: TGTGCCAGCAGTGCGGTGACACCGAACACTGAAGCTTTCTTT; CDR3 protein: CASSAVTPNTEAFF; clone size: -; J gene: TRBJ1-1; CDR3 length: 14; V gene: TRBV2; D gene: -
CDR3 DNA: TGTGCCAGTGATAATACTGGCTTCGGAGCTTTCTTT; CDR3 protein: CASDNTGFGAFF; clone size: once; J gene: TRBJ1-1; CDR3 length: 12; V gene: TRBV19; D gene: -
CDR3 DNA: TGTGCCAGCAGCACCTGGGCCGGGGACTATGGCTACACCTTC; CDR3 protein: CASSTWAGDYGYTF; clone size: -; J gene: TRBJ1-2; CDR3 length: 14; V gene: TRBV2; D gene: -
CDR3 DNA: TGTGCCTGGAGTGTCTGCAGAAGGGGGTATGGCTACACCTTC; CDR3 protein: CAWSVCRRGYGYTF; clone size: few; J gene: TRBJ1-2; CDR3 length: 14; V gene: TRBV30; D gene: -
CDR3 DNA: TGTGCCTCTAGGGGACAGGGTGAGGGCTACACCTTC; CDR3 protein: CASRGQGEGYTF; clone size: -; J gene: TRBJ1-2; CDR3 length: 12; V gene: TRBV10-3; D gene: TRBD1
CDR3 DNA: TGTGCCTGGTCCCCTCACGGGGGGAGGGCTGAAGCTTTCTTT; CDR3 protein: CAWSPHGGRAEAFF; clone size: -; J gene: TRBJ1-1; CDR3 length: 14; V gene: TRBV30; D gene: -
CDR3 DNA: TGTGCCAGCAGTGGGGTGGAGGGCTACACCTTC; CDR3 protein: CASSGVEGYTF; clone size: -; J gene: TRBJ1-2; CDR3 length: 11; V gene: TRBV28; D gene: -
CDR3 DNA: TGTGCCAGCAGCTCTTATAGGGCGGGGGCCTACAATGAGCAGTTCTTC; CDR3 protein: CASSSYRAGAYNEQFF; clone size: -; J gene: TRBJ2-1; CDR3 length: 16; V gene: TRBV7-8; D gene: TRBD2
CDR3 DNA: TGTGCCTCTAGGGGCAGCCTCGCGAACACCGGGGAGCTGTTTTTT; CDR3 protein: CASRGSLANTGELFF; clone size: -; J gene: TRBJ2-2; CDR3 length: 15; V gene: TRBV30; D gene: -
CDR3 DNA: TGTGCCAGCAGTTTAATACAGAACACTGAAGCTTTCTTT; CDR3 protein: CASSLIQNTEAFF; clone size: few; J gene: TRBJ1-1; CDR3 length: 13; V gene: TRBV28; D gene: -
CDR3 DNA: TGTGCCAGCAGCTTAACGGACAGAGCACCAGATACGCAGTATTTT; CDR3 protein: CASSLTDRAPDTQYF; clone size: once; J gene: TRBJ2-3; CDR3 length: 15; V gene: TRBV13; D gene: -
CDR3 DNA: TGTGCCAGCAGTTTGGTACAGGGTCACACTGAAGCTTTCTTT; CDR3 protein: CASSLVQGHTEAFF; clone size: -; J gene: TRBJ1-1; CDR3 length: 14; V gene: TRBV28; D gene: -
CDR3 DNA: TGTGCCAGCAGTTACGGCGGGGTGAATGAAGCTTTCTTT; CDR3 protein: CASSYGGVNEAFF; clone size: -; J gene: TRBJ1-1; CDR3 length: 13; V gene: TRBV6-5; D gene: -
CDR3 DNA: TGCGCCAGCAGCTTAGGGGTGGAAGGAAACACCATATATTTT; CDR3 protein: CASSLGVEGNTIYF; clone size: -; J gene: TRBJ1-3; CDR3 length: 14; V gene: TRBV5-1; D gene: -
CDR3 DNA: TGTGCCAGCAGTTTCGAGGGGGGCTGGGAGACCCAGTACTTC; CDR3 protein: CASSFEGGWETQYF; clone size: -; J gene: TRBJ2-5; CDR3 length: 14; V gene: TRBV27; D gene: -
CDR3 DNA: TGTGCCAGCAGCTTCCTAGCGGGGGGTGGCGAGACCCAGTACTTC; CDR3 protein: CASSFLAGGGETQYF; clone size: -; J gene: TRBJ2-5; CDR3 length: 15; V gene: TRBV11-2; D gene: TRBD2
CDR3 DNA: TGTGCCAGCAGGCCTAGCGGGGTCGATGAGCAGTTCTTC; CDR3 protein: CASRPSGVDEQFF; clone size: -; J gene: TRBJ2-1; CDR3 length: 13; V gene: TRBV27; D gene: TRBD2
CDR3 DNA: TGCAGCGCCCGGGCTAGCGGGGAAGAGACCCAGTACTTC; CDR3 protein: CSARASGEETQYF; clone size: -; J gene: TRBJ2-5; CDR3 length: 13; V gene: TRBV29-1; D gene: TRBD2
CDR3 DNA: TGTGCCAGCAGCGTGGACGGCTTTTTGGGGAACACTGAAGCTTTCTTT; CDR3 protein: CASSVDGFLGNTEAFF; clone size: -; J gene: TRBJ1-1; CDR3 length: 16; V gene: TRBV7-8; D gene: -
CDR3 DNA: TGTGCCAGCAGCTTAGCCGCGGGATTGACCTACGAGCAGTACTTC; CDR3 protein: CASSLAAGLTYEQYF; clone size: -; J gene: TRBJ2-7; CDR3 length: 15; V gene: TRBV7-2; D gene: -
CDR3 DNA: TGCAGCGCTGGGGACCTCAGCCAGCCCCAGCATTTT; CDR3 protein: CSAGDLSQPQHF; clone size: -; J gene: TRBJ1-5; CDR3 length: 12; V gene: TRBV29-1; D gene: -
CDR3 DNA: TGTGCCAGCAGCTTGGGAACCAGTGGGGTAGAGAAAGCTTTCTTT; CDR3 protein: CASSLGTSGVEKAFF; clone size: once; J gene: TRBJ1-1; CDR3 length: 15; V gene: TRBV5-4; D gene: -
CDR3 DNA: TGTGCCAGCAGCTTAGGTGTCAGGGCCTATGGCTACACCTTC; CDR3 protein: CASSLGVRAYGYTF; clone size: -; J gene: TRBJ1-2; CDR3 length: 14; V gene: TRBV7-9; D gene: -
CDR3 DNA: TGTGCCAGCAGTTCAGACATCCGAGGCTACACCTTC; CDR3 protein: CASSSDIRGYTF; clone size: -; J gene: TRBJ1-2; CDR3 length: 12; V gene: TRBV28; D gene: -
CDR3 DNA: TGCGCCAGCAGCTTGGCCTTAGCGGGGGCCCTCAGGGGGCAGTTCTTC; CDR3 protein: CASSLALAGALRGQFF; clone size: once; J gene: TRBJ2-1; CDR3 length: 16; V gene: TRBV5-1; D gene: TRBD2
CDR3 DNA: TGTGCCAGCAGCCTAGCGGGAGGGACCGGGGAGCTGTTTTTT; CDR3 protein: CASSLAGGTGELFF; clone size: -; J gene: TRBJ2-2; CDR3 length: 14; V gene: TRBV11-3; D gene: TRBD2
CDR3 DNA: TGCGCCAGCCGCCGACAGTCCTGGTACTTC; CDR3 protein: CASRRQSWYF; clone size: -; J gene: TRBJ2-4; CDR3 length: 10; V gene: TRBV23-1; D gene: -
CDR3 DNA: TGTGCCAGCAGAATTACAACAGGCTTTCGTGAAAAACTGTTTTTT; CDR3 protein: CASRITTGFREKLFF; clone size: -; J gene: TRBJ1-4; CDR3 length: 15; V gene: TRBV28; D gene: -